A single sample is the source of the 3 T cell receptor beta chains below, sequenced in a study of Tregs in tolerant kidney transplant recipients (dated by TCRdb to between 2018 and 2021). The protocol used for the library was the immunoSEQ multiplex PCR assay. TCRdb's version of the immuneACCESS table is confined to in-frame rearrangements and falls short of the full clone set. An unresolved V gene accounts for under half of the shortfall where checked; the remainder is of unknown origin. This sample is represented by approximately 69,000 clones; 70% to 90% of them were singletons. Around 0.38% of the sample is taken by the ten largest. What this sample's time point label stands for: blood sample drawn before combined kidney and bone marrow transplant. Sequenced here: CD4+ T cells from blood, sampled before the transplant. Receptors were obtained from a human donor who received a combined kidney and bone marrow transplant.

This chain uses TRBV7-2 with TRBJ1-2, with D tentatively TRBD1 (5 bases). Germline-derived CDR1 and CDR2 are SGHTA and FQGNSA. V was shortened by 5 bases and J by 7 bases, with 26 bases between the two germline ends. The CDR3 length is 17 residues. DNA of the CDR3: TGTGCCAGCAGCCTCTGGGGGGGTAGCGGGGCGAATGTTGGCTACACCTTC. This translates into CASSLWGGSGANVGYTF.

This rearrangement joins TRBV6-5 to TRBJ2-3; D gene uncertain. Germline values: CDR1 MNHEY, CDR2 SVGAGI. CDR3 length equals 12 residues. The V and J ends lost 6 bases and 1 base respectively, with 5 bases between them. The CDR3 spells CASSRGTDTQYF. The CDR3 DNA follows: TGTGCCAGCAGCCGTGGCACAGATACGCAGTATTTT.

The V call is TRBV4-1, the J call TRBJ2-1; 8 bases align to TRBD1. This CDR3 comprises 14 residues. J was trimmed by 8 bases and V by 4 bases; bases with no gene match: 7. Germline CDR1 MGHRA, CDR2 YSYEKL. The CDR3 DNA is TGCGCCAGCAGCCTGTCGACAGGGGTTGATGAGCAGTTCTTC. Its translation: CASSLSTGVDEQFF.